This record covers a single TCR beta chain. What it recognizes is unknown. The germline V gene has CDR1 MNHEY and CDR2 SMNVEV (reference sequence). The CDR3 covers 15 residues. V lost 6 bases to trimming and J lost 1 base, with 15 bases between them. The data were taken from a study of shared clonotypes between healthy human individuals. Findings and limits, study-wide: Sharing across four donors was highest in naive CD4 (around 5%) and lowest in memory CD8 (around 0.4%).

Partitioning of CD4+ cells yielded a CD45RA+ naive subset and a CD45RA-negative memory subset. The study ran the assay at deep level. Sorted-subset replicate PCR reactions contained approximately 190 ng DNA, corresponding to approximately 30,000 T cell genomes. Method: immunoSEQ multiplex PCR; TCRdb's copy keeps in-frame clones and lacks some. The data hold about 1,500,000 clones, with roughly 96% observed a single time. The source of this sequence is a man aged 30 to 45 in good health. Sequenced input: naive CD4+ T cells sorted from blood. Subset described: CD45RA+ positively selected. This chain joins TRBV27 and TRBJ1-1; D is unresolved. CDR3 sequence (DNA): TGTGCCAGCAGACTCTCGGACGGGCGGAACACTGAAGCTTTCTTT. Translation: CASRLSDGRNTEAFF.